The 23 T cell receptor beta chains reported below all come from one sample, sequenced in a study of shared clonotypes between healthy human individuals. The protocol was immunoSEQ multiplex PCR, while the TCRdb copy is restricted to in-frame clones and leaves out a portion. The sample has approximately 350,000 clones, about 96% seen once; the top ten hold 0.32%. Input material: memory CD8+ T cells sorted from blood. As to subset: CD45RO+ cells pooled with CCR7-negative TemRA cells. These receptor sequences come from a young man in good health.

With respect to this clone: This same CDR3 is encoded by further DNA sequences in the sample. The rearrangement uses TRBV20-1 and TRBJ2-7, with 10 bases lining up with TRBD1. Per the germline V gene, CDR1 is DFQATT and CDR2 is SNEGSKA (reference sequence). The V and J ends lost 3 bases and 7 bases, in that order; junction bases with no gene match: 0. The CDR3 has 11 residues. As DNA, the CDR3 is TGCAGTGCTAGGGACAGGGGGGAGCAGTACTTC. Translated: CSARDRGEQYF.

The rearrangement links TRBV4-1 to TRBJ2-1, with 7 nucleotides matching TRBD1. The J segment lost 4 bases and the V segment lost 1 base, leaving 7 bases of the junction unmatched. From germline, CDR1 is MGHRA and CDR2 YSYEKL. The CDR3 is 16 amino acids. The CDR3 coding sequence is TGCGCCAGCAGCCAAGGACAGGGTCAAGGGTACAATGAGCAGTTCTTC. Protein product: CASSQGQGQGYNEQFF.

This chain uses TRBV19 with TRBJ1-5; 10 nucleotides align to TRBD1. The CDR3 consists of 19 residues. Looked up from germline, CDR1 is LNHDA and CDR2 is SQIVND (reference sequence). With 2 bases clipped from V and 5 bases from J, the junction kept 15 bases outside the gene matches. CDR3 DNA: TGTGCCAGTAGTATACCCGGGACAGGGGTTGGGGCAGGCTATCAGCCCCAGCATTTT. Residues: CASSIPGTGVGAGYQPQHF.

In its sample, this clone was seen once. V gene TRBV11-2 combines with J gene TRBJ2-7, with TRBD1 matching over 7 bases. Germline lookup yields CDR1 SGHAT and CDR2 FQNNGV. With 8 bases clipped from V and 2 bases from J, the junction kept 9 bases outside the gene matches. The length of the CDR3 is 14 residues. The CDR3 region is CASSGRQGAYEQYF. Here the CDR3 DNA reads TGTGCCAGCTCGGGAAGGCAGGGGGCCTACGAGCAGTACTTC.

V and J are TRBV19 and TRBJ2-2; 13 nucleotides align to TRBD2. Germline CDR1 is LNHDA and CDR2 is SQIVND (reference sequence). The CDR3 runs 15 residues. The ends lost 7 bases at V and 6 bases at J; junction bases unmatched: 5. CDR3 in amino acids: CASIKTSGRAGELFF. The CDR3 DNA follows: TGTGCCAGTATCAAAACTAGCGGGAGGGCCGGGGAGCTGTTTTTT.

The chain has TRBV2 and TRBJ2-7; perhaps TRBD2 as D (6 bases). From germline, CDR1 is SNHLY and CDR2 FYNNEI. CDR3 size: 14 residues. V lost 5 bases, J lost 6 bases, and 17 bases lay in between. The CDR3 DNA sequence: TGTGCCAGCAGTTGGACTAATCTGTTAGGCGAGCAGTACTTC. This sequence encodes CASSWTNLLGEQYF.

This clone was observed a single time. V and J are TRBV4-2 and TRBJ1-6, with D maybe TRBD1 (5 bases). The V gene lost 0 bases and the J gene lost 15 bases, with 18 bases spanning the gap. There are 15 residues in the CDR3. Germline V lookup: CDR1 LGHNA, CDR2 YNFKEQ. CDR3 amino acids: CASSQDSDRTSGLHF. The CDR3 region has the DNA TGTGCCAGCAGCCAAGATTCTGATCGGACATCGGGCCTCCACTTT.

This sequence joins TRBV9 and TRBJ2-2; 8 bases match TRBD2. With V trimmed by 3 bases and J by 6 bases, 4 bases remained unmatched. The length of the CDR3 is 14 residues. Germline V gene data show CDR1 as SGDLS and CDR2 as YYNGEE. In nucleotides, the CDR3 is TGTGCCAGCAGCGCGGGACTAGGAGCCGGGGAGCTGTTTTTT. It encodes CASSAGLGAGELFF.

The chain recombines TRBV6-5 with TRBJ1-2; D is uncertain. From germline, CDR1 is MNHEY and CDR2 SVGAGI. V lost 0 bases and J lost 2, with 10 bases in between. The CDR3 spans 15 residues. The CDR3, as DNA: TGTGCCAGCAGTTACTCGAGGGCTGGGAACTATGGCTACACCTTC. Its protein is CASSYSRAGNYGYTF.

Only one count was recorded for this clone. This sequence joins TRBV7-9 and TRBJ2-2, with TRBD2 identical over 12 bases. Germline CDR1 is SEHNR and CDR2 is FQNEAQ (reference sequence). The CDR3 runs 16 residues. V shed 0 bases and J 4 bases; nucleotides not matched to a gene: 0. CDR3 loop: CASSLATSGGTGELFF. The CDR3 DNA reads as TGTGCCAGCAGCTTAGCGACTAGCGGGGGCACCGGGGAGCTGTTTTTT.

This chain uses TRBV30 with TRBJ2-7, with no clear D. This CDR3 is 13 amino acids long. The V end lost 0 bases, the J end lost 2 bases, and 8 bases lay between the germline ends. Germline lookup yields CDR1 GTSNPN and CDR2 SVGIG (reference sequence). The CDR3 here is CAWSVGQPYEQYF. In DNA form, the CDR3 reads TGTGCCTGGAGTGTTGGGCAGCCCTACGAGCAGTACTTC.

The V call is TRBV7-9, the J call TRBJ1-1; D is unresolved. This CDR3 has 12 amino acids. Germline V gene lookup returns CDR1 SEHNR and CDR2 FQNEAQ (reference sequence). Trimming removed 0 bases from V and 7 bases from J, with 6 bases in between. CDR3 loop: CASSLAGIEAFF. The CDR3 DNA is TGTGCCAGCAGCTTAGCCGGTATTGAAGCTTTCTTT.

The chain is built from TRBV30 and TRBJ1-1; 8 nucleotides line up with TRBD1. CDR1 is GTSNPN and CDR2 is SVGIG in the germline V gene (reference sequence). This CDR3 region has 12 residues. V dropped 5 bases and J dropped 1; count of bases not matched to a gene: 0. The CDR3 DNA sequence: TGTGCCTGGGACAGGGGGAACACTGAAGCTTTCTTT. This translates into CAWDRGNTEAFF.

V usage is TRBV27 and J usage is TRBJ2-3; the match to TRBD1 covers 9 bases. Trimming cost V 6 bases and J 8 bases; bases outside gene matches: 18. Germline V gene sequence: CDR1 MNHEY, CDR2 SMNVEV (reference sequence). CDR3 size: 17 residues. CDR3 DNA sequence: TGTGCCAGCAGCCACGACAAAACAGGGGGCGGTTGGTTTACGCAGTATTTT. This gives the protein CASSHDKTGGGWFTQYF.

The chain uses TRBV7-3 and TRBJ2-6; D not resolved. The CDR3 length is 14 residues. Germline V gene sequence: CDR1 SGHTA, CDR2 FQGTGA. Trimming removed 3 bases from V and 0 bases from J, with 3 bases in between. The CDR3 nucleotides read TGTGCCAGCAGCTTCGCCTCTGGGGCCAACGTCCTGACTTTC. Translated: CASSFASGANVLTF. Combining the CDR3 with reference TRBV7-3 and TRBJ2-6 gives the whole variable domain GAGVSQTPSNKVTEKGKYVELRCDPISGHTALYWYRQSLGQGPEFLIYFQGTGAADDSGLPNDRFFAVRPEGSVSTLKIQRTERGDSAVYLCASSFASGANVLTFGAGSRLTVL.

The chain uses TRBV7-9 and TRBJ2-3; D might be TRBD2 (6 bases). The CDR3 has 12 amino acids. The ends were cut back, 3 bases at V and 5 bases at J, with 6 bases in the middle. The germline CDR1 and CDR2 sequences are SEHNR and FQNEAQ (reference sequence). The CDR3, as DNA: TGTGCCAGCAGCTTTAGCGGAGATACGCAGTATTTT. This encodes CASSFSGDTQYF.

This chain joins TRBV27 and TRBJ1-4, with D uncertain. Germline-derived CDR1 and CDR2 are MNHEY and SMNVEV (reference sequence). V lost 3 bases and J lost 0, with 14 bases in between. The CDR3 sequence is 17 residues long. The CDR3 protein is CASSFRASAATNEKLFF. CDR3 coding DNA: TGTGCCAGCAGTTTTCGAGCCTCGGCTGCAACTAATGAAAAACTGTTTTTT.

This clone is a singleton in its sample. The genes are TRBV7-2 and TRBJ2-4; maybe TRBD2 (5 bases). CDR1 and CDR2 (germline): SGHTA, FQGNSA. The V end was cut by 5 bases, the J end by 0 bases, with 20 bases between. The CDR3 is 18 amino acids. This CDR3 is CASSPHGLETIAKNIQYF. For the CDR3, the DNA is TGTGCCAGCAGCCCGCATGGACTGGAAACAATAGCCAAAAACATTCAGTACTTC.

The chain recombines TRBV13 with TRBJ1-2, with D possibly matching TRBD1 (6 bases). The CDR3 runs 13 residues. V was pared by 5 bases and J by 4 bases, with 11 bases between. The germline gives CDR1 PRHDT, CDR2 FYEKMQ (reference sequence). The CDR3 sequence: CASSPKQGYGYTF. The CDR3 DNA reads TGTGCCAGCAGCCCCAAACAGGGCTATGGCTACACCTTC.

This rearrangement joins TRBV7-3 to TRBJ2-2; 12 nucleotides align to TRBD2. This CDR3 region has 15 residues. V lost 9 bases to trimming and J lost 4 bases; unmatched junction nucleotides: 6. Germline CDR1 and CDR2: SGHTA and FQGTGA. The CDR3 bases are TGTGCCAGTAGCACGGGACTAGCGGGCACCGGGGAGCTGTTTTTT. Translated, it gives CASSTGLAGTGELFF.

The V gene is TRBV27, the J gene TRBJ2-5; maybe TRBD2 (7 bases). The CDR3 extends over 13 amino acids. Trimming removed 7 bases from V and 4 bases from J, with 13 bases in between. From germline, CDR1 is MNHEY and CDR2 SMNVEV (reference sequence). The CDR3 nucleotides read TGTGCCAGCACCCAAGGGGGGGCAGAGACCCAGTACTTC. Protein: CASTQGGAETQYF.

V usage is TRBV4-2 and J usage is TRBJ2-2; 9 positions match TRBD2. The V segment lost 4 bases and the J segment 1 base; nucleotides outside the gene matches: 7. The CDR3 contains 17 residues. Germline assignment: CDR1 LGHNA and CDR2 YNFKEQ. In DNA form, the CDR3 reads TGTGCCAGCAGCCGATTAGCGGGAGACGAGAACACCGGGGAGCTGTTTTTT. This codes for CASSRLAGDENTGELFF.

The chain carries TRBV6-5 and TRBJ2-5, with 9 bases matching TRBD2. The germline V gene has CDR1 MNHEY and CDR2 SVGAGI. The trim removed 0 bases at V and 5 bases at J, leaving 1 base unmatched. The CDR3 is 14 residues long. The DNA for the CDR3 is TGTGCCAGCAGTTACTCGGCGGGGGGGGAGACCCAGTACTTC. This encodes CASSYSAGGETQYF.